This T cell receptor beta chain derives from a study of blood T cell repertoires in COVID-19 (dated by TCRdb to 2020 to 2022). Context from the whole study: Samples from collaborators originated in the United States, Italy and Spain and spanned both the acute and convalescent phases of COVID-19. The material from the prospective study consisted of cDNA or gDNA derived from T cells, B-cell-depleted T cells, or PBMCs. Deeply sampled blood TCRbeta repertoires from subjects exposed to, actively infected with, or recovered from COVID-19 were included in the dataset. The repertoires were made available in a free public database intended to serve as a resource for research on the immune response to SARS-CoV-2. Samples came from the ongoing ImmuneRACE study (first 160 participants) plus 1,254 subjects from 6 global collaborators. The sample metadata nearly always contained a de-identified subject ID, COVID-19 status, age in years and sex. Where available, HLA class I and class II types were obtained from metadata supplied by the sample provider rather than from assay-based typing.

TCRbeta CDR3 regions were amplified from genomic DNA by means of the immunoSEQ Assay, a bias-controlled multiplex PCR. The authors' pipeline ran thus. The number of nucleated cells in each sample was estimated by amplification of reference gene primers within the assay. To quantify the absolute abundance of each unique TCRbeta CDR3 rearrangement, sequence reads were collapsed and filtered. For each sample, productive Simpson clonality was calculated as the square root of Simpson's diversity index across productive rearrangements. In its TCRdb copy, this immuneACCESS table keeps in-frame sequences only and misses some clones. Where compared with another copy, unresolved V genes explain less than half of these, and the others have no known cause. V, J and clone size were drawn from that table, and D and trimming were deduced from the DNA. Across this sample there are a few hundred thousand clones, with around 84% seen only once. The ten largest make up 8.5% to 12% of the sample.

For this clone: Its specific antigen is unknown. Base qualities are missing; no much larger clone stands one base away.

In the prospective study, participants were roughly 18 to 89 years old, resided in 25 or so geographic areas of the United States, and were enrolled through a virtual design. To assign participants to cohorts, the prospective study relied on clinical history that participants themselves reported in a screening survey and a study questionnaire. ImmuneRACE Cohort 3 recovered participants were defined by two consecutive negative NP/OP PCR tests, healthcare professional clearance, or symptom resolution. Each participant in the prospective study had whole blood, serum and a nasopharyngeal or oropharyngeal swab collected by mobile phlebotomists. Participants in the prospective study had the option to provide additional blood draws and questionnaires over a 2-month period. Blood samples from the prospective study were shipped frozen or at room temperature prior to DNA extraction. The investigation overall reported the following: Clinical and demographic metadata were provided uncurated, with the amount varying by source and participant.

Trimming accounts for 3 bases at V and 3 bases at J, while the number of junction bases matched to no gene is 6. The CDR3, cysteine through phenylalanine, is 15 amino acids long. The sequence is cut down to CDR3 DNA, 45 bases in frame from base 1. CDR1 and CDR2 are drawn from the germline V gene (reference sequence): LNHDA, SQIVND. This clonotype was obtained from a woman younger than 30 who had recovered from COVID-19. The sample comprised PBMCs or T cells enriched from blood (not recorded which). The sequence is built from TRBV19 and TRBJ2-3, and 7 junctional nucleotides match TRBD1. The CDR3 here reads CASSIRQGETDTQYF. The nucleotides read TGTGCCAGTAGTATTAGACAGGGAGAAACAGATACGCAGTATTTT.